This section outlines one TCR beta chain sequence together with its context. The sample comes from a study of T-cell reconstitution after alpha-beta-depleted transplantation in children. TCRbeta library preparation incorporated unique molecular identifiers. TCRdb re-called the PCR reads through MiXCR, storing one row per CDR3 protein. The sample yields approximately 520,000 distinct CDR3 sequences, 30% to 35% seen once. The CDR3 is made up of 14 amino acids. Germline values: CDR1 DFQATT, CDR2 SNEGSKA (reference sequence). The V and J ends lost 5 bases and 4 bases, in that order; junction bases with no gene match: 7.

This chain connects TRBV20-1 to TRBJ2-5, with TRBD2 matching over 10 bases. The material sequenced was PBMCs from the stem cell graft donor, taken from the stem cell graft. The clonotype originates from a human donor who donated a stem cell graft to a child with aplastic anemia. The CDR3 loop reads CSAEAGGIAETQYF. The CDR3, as DNA: TGCAGTGCTGAAGCGGGGGGGATTGCAGAGACCCAGTACTTC.